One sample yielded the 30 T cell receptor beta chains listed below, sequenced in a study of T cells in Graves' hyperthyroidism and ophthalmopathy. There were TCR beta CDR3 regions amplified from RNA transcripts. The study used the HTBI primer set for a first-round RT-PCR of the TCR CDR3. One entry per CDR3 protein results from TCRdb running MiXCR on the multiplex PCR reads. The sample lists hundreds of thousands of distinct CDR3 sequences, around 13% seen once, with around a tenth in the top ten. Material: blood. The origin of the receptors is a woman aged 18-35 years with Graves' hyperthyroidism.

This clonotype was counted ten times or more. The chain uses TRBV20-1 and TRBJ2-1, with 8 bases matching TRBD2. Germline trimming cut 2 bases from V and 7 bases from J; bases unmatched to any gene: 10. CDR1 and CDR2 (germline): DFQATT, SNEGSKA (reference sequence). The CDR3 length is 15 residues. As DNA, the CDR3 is TGCAGTGCTAGAATGCGGGAGGAAGGGGGAAATGAGCAGTTCTTC. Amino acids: CSARMREEGGNEQFF.

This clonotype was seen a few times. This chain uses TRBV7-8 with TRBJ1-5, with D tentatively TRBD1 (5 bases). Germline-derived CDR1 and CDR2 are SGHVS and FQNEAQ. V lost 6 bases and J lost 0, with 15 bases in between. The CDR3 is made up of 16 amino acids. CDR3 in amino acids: CASSRMGRLSNQPQHF. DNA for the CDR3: TGTGCCAGCAGTCGGATGGGACGGCTTAGCAATCAGCCCCAGCATTTT.

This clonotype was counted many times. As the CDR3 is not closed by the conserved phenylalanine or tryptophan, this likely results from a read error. CDR3 DNA: TGTGCCAGCAGCCAAGATTCCGACACTGAAGCTTTCCTT. This translates into CASSQDSDTEAFL. The V gene is TRBV3-1, the J gene TRBJ1-1; D remains unclear. Trimming stripped 0 bases from V and 3 bases from J, with 5 bases between. The CDR3 sequence is 13 residues long. Germline V gene data show CDR1 as LGHDT and CDR2 as YNNKEL (reference sequence).

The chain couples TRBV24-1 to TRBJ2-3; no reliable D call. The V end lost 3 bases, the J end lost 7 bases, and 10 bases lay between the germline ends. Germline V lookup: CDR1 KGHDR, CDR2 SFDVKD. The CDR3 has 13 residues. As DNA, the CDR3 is TGTGCCACCAGTGATCCCAGCTTGTATACGCAGTATTTT. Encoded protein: CATSDPSLYTQYF.

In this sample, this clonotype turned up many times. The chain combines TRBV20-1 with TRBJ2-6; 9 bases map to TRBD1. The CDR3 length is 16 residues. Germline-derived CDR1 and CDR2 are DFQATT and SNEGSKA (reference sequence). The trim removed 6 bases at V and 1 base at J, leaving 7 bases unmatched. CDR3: CSAPGTGKSGANVLTF. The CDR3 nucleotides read TGCAGTGCCCCCGGGACAGGGAAATCTGGGGCCAACGTCCTGACTTTC.

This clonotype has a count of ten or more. The CDR3 DNA reads as TGTGCCAGCAAGGGGGCCCTAGAGACAGACGGAGAAGACGCATACGAGCCCCAGCATTTT. It codes for CASKGALETDGEDAYEPQHF. The V and J genes are TRBV2 and TRBJ1-5; 7 nucleotides line up with TRBD1. With 7 bases clipped from V and 8 bases from J, the junction kept 29 bases outside the gene matches. Germline-derived CDR1 and CDR2 are SNHLY and FYNNEI. The CDR3 covers 20 residues.

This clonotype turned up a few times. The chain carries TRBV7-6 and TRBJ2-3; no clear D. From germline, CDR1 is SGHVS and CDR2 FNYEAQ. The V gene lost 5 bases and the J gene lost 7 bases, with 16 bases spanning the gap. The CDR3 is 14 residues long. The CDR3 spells CASSRSMVTNTQYF. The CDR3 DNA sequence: TGTGCCAGCAGCCGCTCCATGGTTACCAATACGCAGTATTTT.

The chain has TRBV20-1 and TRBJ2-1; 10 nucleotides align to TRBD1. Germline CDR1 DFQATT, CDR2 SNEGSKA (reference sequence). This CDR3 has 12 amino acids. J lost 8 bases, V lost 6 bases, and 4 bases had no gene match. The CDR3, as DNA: TGCAGTGCGTGGACAGGGGGAGATGAGCAGTTCTTC. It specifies CSAWTGGDEQFF.

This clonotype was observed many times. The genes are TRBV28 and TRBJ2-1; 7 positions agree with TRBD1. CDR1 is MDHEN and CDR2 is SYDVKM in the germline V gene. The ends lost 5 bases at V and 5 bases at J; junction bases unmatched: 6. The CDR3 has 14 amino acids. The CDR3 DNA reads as TGTGCCAGCAGTATGCCAGGGGGTAACAATGAGCAGTTCTTC. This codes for CASSMPGGNNEQFF. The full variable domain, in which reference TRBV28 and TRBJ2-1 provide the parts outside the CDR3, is DVKVTQSSRYLVKRTGEKVFLECVQDMDHENMFWYRQDPGLGLRLIYFSYDVKMKEKGDIPEGYSVSREKKERFSLILESASTNQTSMYLCASSMPGGNNEQFFGPGTRLTVL.

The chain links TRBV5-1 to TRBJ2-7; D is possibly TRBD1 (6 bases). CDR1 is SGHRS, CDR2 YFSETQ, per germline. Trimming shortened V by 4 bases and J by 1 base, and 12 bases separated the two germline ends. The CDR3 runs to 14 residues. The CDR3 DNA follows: TGCGCCAGCAGCCCGTGGACAGATTCCTACGAGCAGTACTTC. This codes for CASSPWTDSYEQYF. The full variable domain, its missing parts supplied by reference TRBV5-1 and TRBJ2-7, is KAGVTQTPRYLIKTRGQQVTLSCSPISGHRSVSWYQQTPGQGLQFLFEYFSETQRNKGNFPGRFSGRQFSNSRSEMNVSTLELGDSALYLCASSPWTDSYEQYFGPGTRLTVT.

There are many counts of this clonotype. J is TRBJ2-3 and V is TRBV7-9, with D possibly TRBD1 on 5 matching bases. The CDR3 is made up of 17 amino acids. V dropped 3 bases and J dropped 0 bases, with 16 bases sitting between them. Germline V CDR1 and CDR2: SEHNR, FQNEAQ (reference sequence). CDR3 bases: TGTGCCAGCAGCTTGATACAGGCAATACTTAGCACAGATACGCAGTATTTT. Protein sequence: CASSLIQAILSTDTQYF.

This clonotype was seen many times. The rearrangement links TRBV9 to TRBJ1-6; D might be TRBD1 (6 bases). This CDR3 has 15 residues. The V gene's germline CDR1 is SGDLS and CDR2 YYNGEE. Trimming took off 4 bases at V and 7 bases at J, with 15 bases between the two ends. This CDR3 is CASSLGGTTNSPLHF. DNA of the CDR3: TGTGCCAGCAGCCTAGGGGGGACGACCAATTCACCCCTCCACTTT.

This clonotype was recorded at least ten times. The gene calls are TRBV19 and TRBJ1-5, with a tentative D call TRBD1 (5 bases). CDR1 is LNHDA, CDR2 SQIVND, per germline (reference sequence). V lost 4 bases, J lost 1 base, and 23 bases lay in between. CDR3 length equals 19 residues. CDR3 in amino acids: CASSTIPGLGDWSNQPQHF. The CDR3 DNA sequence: TGTGCCAGTAGTACCATACCGGGACTGGGGGATTGGAGCAATCAGCCCCAGCATTTT.

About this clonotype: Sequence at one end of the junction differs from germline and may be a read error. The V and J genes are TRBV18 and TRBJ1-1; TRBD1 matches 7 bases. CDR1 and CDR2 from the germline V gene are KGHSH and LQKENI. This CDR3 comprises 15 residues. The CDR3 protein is CARSPGSTGVTKAFF. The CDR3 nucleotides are TGTGCCAGATCACCCGGTTCCACAGGGGTAACTAAAGCTTTCTTT.

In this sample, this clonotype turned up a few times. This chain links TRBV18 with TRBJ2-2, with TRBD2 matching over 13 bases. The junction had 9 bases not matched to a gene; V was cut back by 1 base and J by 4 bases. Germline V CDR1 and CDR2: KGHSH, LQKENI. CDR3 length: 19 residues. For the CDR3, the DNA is TGTGCCAGCTCACCACTCGGACTAGCGGGAGTGTCGGGCACCGGGGAGCTGTTTTTT. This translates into CASSPLGLAGVSGTGELFF.

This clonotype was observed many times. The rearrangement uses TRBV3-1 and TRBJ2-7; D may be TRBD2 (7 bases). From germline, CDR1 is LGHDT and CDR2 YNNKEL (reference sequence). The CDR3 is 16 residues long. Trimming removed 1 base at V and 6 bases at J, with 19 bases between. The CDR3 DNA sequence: TGTGCCAGCAGCCAAGTGGCTAGCGGCCCAGGGGTCGAGCAGTACTTC. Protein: CASSQVASGPGVEQYF.

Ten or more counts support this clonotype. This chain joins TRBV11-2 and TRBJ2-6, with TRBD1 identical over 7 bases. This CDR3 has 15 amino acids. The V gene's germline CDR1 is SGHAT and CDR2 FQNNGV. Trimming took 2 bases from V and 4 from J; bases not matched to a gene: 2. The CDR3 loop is CASSLRDSGANVLTF. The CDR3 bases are TGTGCCAGCAGCTTAAGGGACAGCGGGGCCAACGTCCTGACTTTC.

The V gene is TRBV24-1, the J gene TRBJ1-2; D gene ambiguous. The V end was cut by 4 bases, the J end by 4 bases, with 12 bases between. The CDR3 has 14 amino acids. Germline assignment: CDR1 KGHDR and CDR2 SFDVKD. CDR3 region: CATSDYGLSYGYTF. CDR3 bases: TGTGCCACCAGTGACTACGGGTTGAGCTATGGCTACACCTTC.

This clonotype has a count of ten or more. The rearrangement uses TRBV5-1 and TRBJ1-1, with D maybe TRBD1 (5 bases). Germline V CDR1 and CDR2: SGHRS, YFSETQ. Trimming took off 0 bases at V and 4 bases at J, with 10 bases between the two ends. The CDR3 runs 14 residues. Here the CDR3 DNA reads TGCGCCAGCAGCTTGGCTCCTGGGGGCACTGAAGCTTTCTTT. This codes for CASSLAPGGTEAFF.

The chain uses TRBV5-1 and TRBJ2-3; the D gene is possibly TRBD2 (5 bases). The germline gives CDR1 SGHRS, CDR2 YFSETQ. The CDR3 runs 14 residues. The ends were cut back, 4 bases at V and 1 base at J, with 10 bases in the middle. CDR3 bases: TGCGCCAGCAGCGGGGAGCTAGGCACAGATACGCAGTATTTT. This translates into CASSGELGTDTQYF.

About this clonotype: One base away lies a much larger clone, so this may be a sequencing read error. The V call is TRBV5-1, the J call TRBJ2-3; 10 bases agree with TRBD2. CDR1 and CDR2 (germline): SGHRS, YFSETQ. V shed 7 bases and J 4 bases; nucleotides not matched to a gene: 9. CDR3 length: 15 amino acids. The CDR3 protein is CASGSTSGTADTQYF. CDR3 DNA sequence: TGCGCCAGCGGCTCAACTAGCGGGACGGCAGATACGCAGTATTTT.

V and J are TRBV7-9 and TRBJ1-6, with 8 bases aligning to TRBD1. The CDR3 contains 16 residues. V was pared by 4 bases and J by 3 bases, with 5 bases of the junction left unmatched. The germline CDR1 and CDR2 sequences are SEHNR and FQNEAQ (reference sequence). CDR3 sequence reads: CASSSTDRGYNSPLHF. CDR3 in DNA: TGTGCCAGCAGCTCCACAGACAGGGGCTATAATTCACCCCTCCACTTT.

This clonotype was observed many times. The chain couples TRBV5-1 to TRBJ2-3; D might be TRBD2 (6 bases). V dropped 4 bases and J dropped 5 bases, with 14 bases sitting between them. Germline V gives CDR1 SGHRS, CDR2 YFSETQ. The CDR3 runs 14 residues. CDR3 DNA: TGCGCCAGCAGCCTGGGGACTCAGGGAGATACGCAGTATTTT. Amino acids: CASSLGTQGDTQYF.

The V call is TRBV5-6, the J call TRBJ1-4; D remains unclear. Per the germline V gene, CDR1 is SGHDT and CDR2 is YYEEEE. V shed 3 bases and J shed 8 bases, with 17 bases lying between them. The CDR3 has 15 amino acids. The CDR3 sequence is CASSSKGGVVEKLFF. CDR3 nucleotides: TGTGCCAGCAGCTCGAAGGGTGGGGTAGTGGAAAAACTGTTTTTT.

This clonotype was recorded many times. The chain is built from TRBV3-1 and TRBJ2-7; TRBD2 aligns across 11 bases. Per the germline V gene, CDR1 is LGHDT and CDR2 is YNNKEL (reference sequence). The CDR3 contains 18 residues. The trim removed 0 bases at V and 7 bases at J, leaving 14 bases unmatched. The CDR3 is CASSQDRLAGGPRGEQYF. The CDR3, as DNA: TGTGCCAGCAGCCAAGATCGCCTAGCGGGGGGCCCCCGGGGGGAGCAGTACTTC.

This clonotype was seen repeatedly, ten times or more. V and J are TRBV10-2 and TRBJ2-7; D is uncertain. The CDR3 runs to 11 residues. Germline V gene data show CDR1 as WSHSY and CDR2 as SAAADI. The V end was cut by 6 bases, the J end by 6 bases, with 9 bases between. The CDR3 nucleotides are TGCGCCAGCAGCGACACTGGCGAGCAGTACTTC. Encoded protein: CASSDTGEQYF.

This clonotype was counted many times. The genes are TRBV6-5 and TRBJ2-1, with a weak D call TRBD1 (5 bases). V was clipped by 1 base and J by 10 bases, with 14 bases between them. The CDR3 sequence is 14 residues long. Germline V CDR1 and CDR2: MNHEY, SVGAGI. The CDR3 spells CASSYLRGLGEQFF. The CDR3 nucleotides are TGTGCCAGCAGTTACTTAAGGGGATTGGGCGAGCAGTTCTTC.

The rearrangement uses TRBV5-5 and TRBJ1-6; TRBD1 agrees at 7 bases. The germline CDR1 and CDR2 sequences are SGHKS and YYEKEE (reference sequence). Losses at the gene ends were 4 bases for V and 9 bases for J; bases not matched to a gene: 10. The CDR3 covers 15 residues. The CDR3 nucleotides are TGTGCCAGCAGCAGGGGACAGACCTTAGGTTCACCCCTCCACTTT. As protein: CASSRGQTLGSPLHF.

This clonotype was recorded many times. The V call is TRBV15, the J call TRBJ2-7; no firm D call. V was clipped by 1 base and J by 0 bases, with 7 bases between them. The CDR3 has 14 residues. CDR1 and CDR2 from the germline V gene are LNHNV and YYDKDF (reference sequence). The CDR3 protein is CATSRASLSYEQYF. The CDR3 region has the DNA TGTGCCACCAGCAGAGCCTCCCTCTCCTACGAGCAGTACTTC. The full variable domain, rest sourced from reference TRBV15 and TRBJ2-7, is DAMVIQNPRYQVTQFGKPVTLSCSQTLNHNVMYWYQQKSSQAPKLLFHYYDKDFNNEADTPDNFQSRRPNTSFCFLDIRSPGLGDTAMYLCATSRASLSYEQYFGPGTRLTVT.

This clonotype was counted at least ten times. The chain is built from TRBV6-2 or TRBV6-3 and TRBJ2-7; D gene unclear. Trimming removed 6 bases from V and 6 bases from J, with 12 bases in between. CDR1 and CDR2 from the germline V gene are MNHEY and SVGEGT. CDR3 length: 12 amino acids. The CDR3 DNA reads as TGTGCCAGCAGCCAGTGGCCGCGCGAGCAGTACTTC. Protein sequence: CASSQWPREQYF.